The clone carrying this T cell receptor beta chain was found a few times. The antigen is unknown. Everyone who gave samples was a healthy Caucasian. The CDR3 runs 15 residues. The germline V gene encodes CDR1 LGHNT and CDR2 FRNRAP. V dropped 4 bases and J dropped 7 bases, with 20 bases sitting between them. Template switching added a universal primer site, and cDNA bore unique molecular identifiers. TCRdb itself ran the 5' RACE reads through MiXCR, one entry per CDR3 protein. The table has fewer than 350,000 distinct CDR3 sequences, roughly 8.6% seen once. The sample is drawn from a study of identical twins. Study-wide results and limits: These conclusions were based on statistical analysis (cross-sectional, not following the same donors).

The data also belong to a second study, concerning yellow fever vaccine responses in identical twins. That source notes: A vaccine T cell response that seemed partly convergent and partly personalized was reported in twins.

This chain uses TRBV12-5 with TRBJ2-7, with D possibly being TRBD1 or TRBD2 (5 bases each). The clonotype originates from a woman aged 18-29 years in good health. The sequencing sample was made of memory (CD45RO+) T cells sorted from blood. The CDR3 sequence: CASGWKPVGVREQYV. Written as DNA, the CDR3 is TGTGCTAGTGGTTGGAAGCCGGTGGGGGTAAGGGAGCAGTACGTC.